Presented here are 8 T cell receptor beta chains from one specimen sequenced in a study of CXCR3-negative and CXCR3-positive naive CD8 T cells. The method, 5' RACE with UMI labels, was used to prepare the TRB cDNA libraries. Using the 5' RACE reads, TCRdb records one entry per CDR3 protein without DNA. This listing includes 100,000 to 150,000 distinct CDR3 sequences. The specimen was naive CXCR3- CD8+ T cells from blood. As to subset: CD45RO-CCR7+CD27+CD95- naive CD8+ T cells lacking CXCR3 (TNR3-). These receptors were obtained from a human donor in good health. Some clones in this sample may be carry-over from other donors' samples.

The rearrangement links TRBV20-1 to TRBJ2-7; TCRdb names TRBD2, which stays unverified in the absence of DNA. Germline loops: CDR1 DFQATT, CDR2 SNEGSKA (reference sequence). This CDR3 region has 13 residues. The CDR3 loop is CSAPGGGAYEQYF.

The chain combines TRBV5-5 with TRBJ1-1; TCRdb gives TRBD1 as the D gene, but with no DNA this cannot be confirmed. The CDR3 covers 15 residues. The germline CDR1 and CDR2 sequences are SGHKS and YYEKEE (reference sequence). The CDR3 spells CASSFAQGLGTEAFF.

V gene TRBV27 combines with J gene TRBJ2-7. Germline CDR1 and CDR2: MNHEY and SMNVEV (reference sequence). CDR3 size: 14 residues. The CDR3 protein is CASSPEVGSYEQYF.

V is TRBV7-9 and J is TRBJ2-7; the TCRdb D gene call, TRBD1, has no DNA to confirm it. The CDR3 extends over 17 amino acids. The germline gives CDR1 SEHNR, CDR2 FQNEAQ (reference sequence). The CDR3 loop is CASSLDYGQGRPYEQYF.

The CDR3 is CASSWVPIESAGGPGEQYF. The chain carries TRBV5-5 and TRBJ2-7; no DNA is available, so the TRBD2 call from TCRdb remains unchecked. This CDR3 has 19 residues. The germline V gene has CDR1 SGHKS and CDR2 YYEKEE (reference sequence). Together with reference TRBV5-5 and TRBJ2-7, the CDR3 gives the full variable domain: DAGVTQSPTHLIKTRGQQVTLRCSPISGHKSVSWYQQVLGQGPQFIFQYYEKEERGRGNFPDRFSARQFPNYSSELNVNALLLGDSALYLCASSWVPIESAGGPGEQYFGPGTRLTVT.

The gene calls are TRBV4-1 and TRBJ2-5; TCRdb selects TRBD1, and the lack of DNA leaves this call unchecked. CDR1 is MGHRA and CDR2 is YSYEKL in the germline V gene. The CDR3 runs 15 residues. This chain's CDR3 is CASSQVSGGQETQYF.

J is TRBJ2-5 and V is TRBV7-8; TCRdb selects TRBD1, and the lack of DNA leaves this call unchecked. The CDR3 contains 16 residues. CDR1 is SGHVS, CDR2 FQNEAQ, per germline. Here the CDR3 reads CASSLGRLGGFGTQYF.

This sequence joins TRBV6-5 and TRBJ2-7; TCRdb's assignment of TRBD1 cannot be checked, as there is no DNA. The germline gives CDR1 MNHEY, CDR2 SVGAGI. CDR3 length: 13 amino acids. The CDR3 sequence is CASSWDRGYEQYF.